This passage covers 2 T cell receptor beta chains from one sample sequenced in a study of cytomegalovirus exposure and HLA in healthy donors. TCRdb's copy holds only in-frame clones and misses some; the assay was immunoSEQ multiplex PCR. Altogether 130,000 to 150,000 clones are present, approximately 85% being singletons, with the ten largest covering almost 1.5%. Input material: PBMCs. The receptors shown here come from a woman in her 30s in good health and CMV-seronegative.

This clone was counted a few times. The CDR3 coding sequence is TGTGCTAGTGGTTTGGGACTAGCGGGGGGGCCGGACAATGAGCAGTTCTTC. It specifies CASGLGLAGGPDNEQFF. The chain employs TRBV12-5 and TRBJ2-1, with 14 bases identical to TRBD2. CDR1 is LGHNT and CDR2 is FRNRAP in the germline V gene. J was trimmed by 5 bases and V by 1 base; bases with no gene match: 4. The CDR3 extends over 17 amino acids.

This rearrangement joins TRBV10-2 to TRBJ2-1; the D gene is possibly TRBD2 (6 bases). Looked up from germline, CDR1 is WSHSY and CDR2 is SAAADI. The CDR3 contains 14 residues. Trimming cost V 2 bases and J 7 bases, with 12 bases left between them. The CDR3 here is CASSETAGKNEQFF. As DNA, the CDR3 is TGCGCCAGCAGTGAGACGGCGGGGAAAAATGAGCAGTTCTTC.